These 26 T cell receptor beta chains came from one sample sequenced in a study of tissue T cells after allogeneic stem cell transplantation. Profiling relied on immunoSEQ multiplex PCR, and the TCRdb table lists in-frame clones only, not all of them. The sample has about 6,900 clones, 65% to 85% seen once. The specimen was skin, collected at autopsy. These receptors came from a male patient of 60 years or more with steroid-refractory graft-versus-host disease after an allogeneic stem cell transplant. The graft donor may account for some of the T cells.

The CDR3 protein is CASSSTYYEQYF. DNA for the CDR3: TGTGCCAGCAGCTCTACTTACTACGAGCAGTACTTC. V and J are TRBV9 and TRBJ2-7; D not resolved. The germline CDR1 and CDR2 sequences are SGDLS and YYNGEE. CDR3 size: 12 residues. V lost 4 bases and J lost 3, with 8 bases in between.

This clone appeared a single time. The V and J genes are TRBV7-2 and TRBJ2-3, with 8 bases identical to TRBD1. Germline V CDR1 and CDR2: SGHTA, FQGNSA. This CDR3 is built from 16 residues. Germline trimming cut 3 bases from V and 1 base from J; bases unmatched to any gene: 6. The CDR3 coding sequence is TGTGCCAGCAGCTTCCAGATGACAGGGGGCACAGATACGCAGTATTTT. Translation: CASSFQMTGGTDTQYF.

The V call is TRBV5-1, the J call TRBJ2-3; TRBD2 matches 11 bases. The CDR3 has 16 residues. In germline, CDR1 is SGHRS, CDR2 YFSETQ. Unmatched junction bases numbered 5, after V lost 4 bases and J lost 1 base. As DNA, the CDR3 is TGCGCCAGCAGCGTGGGGACTAGCGGACGCACAGATACGCAGTATTTT. This translates into CASSVGTSGRTDTQYF.

V and J are TRBV19 and TRBJ1-6; the D is unclear. This CDR3 is 13 amino acids long. The V gene lost 7 bases and the J gene lost 13 bases, with 17 bases spanning the gap. Germline CDR1 LNHDA, CDR2 SQIVND (reference sequence). Here the CDR3 DNA reads TGTGCCAGTAACAGAGGGTGGCAGTACCCCCTCCACTTT. It is translated as CASNRGWQYPLHF.

The chain couples TRBV9 to TRBJ1-1, with D possibly TRBD1 on 6 matching bases. Trimming stripped 3 bases from V and 3 bases from J, with 12 bases between. The V gene's germline CDR1 is SGDLS and CDR2 YYNGEE. CDR3 size: 14 residues. CDR3 sequence reads: CASSAIRGDTEAFF. In nucleotides, the CDR3 is TGTGCCAGCAGCGCAATCAGGGGAGACACTGAAGCTTTCTTT.

The chain combines TRBV6-5 with TRBJ2-1, with a weak D call TRBD1 (5 bases). There are 15 residues in the CDR3. Trimming took 5 bases from V and 1 from J, leaving 12 bases between them. The germline V gene encodes CDR1 MNHEY and CDR2 SVGAGI. The CDR3 loop is CASSPQGPSYNEQFF. CDR3 DNA: TGTGCCAGCAGTCCTCAGGGTCCGTCCTACAATGAGCAGTTCTTC.

The CDR3 nucleotides are TGTGCCAGCAGTTTATCTGCAGGGACCCTAGTATACGAGCAGTACTTC. Amino acids: CASSLSAGTLVYEQYF. V and J are TRBV27 and TRBJ2-7; perhaps D is TRBD1 or TRBD2 (5 bases each). Germline CDR1 is MNHEY and CDR2 is SMNVEV (reference sequence). V lost 0 bases to trimming and J lost 4 bases, with 16 bases between them. This CDR3 contains 16 residues.

The rearrangement links TRBV2 to TRBJ1-3; D is unclear. The germline V and J ends were trimmed by 6 bases and 4 bases, with 25 bases remaining between them. The germline CDR1 and CDR2 sequences are SNHLY and FYNNEI. This CDR3 has 18 amino acids. Written as DNA, the CDR3 is TGTGCCAGCAGCCCACATGGCCAAACAACCCGTTTCGGAAACACCATATATTTT. Protein: CASSPHGQTTRFGNTIYF.

CDR3 protein: CASSFHPIRQESNEKLFF. The CDR3 DNA follows: TGTGCCAGCAGTTTTCACCCCATCCGACAGGAGTCAAATGAAAAACTGTTTTTT. The V gene is TRBV28, the J gene TRBJ1-4, with D perhaps TRBD1 (6 bases). In germline, CDR1 is MDHEN, CDR2 SYDVKM. V lost 3 bases and J 5 bases, leaving 22 bases between the germline ends. The CDR3 runs to 18 residues.

This chain uses TRBV6-2 or TRBV6-3 with TRBJ2-3; no definite D call. The CDR3 has 16 amino acids. Germline V CDR1 and CDR2: MNHEY, SVGEGT. V gave up 5 bases and J gave up 4 bases, with 19 bases separating them. The CDR3 sequence: CASSLLQERESDTQYF. The CDR3, as DNA: TGTGCCAGCAGTCTACTCCAGGAAAGAGAGTCAGATACGCAGTATTTT.

This chain joins TRBV7-2 and TRBJ1-6; D is uncertain. The CDR3 contains 17 residues. Germline V gene sequence: CDR1 SGHTA, CDR2 FQGNSA. V was cut by 5 bases and J by 3 bases, with 17 bases left in between. The CDR3: CASSTSGGQRYNSPLHF. The CDR3 coding sequence is TGTGCCAGCAGCACTAGTGGTGGGCAGCGCTATAATTCACCCCTCCACTTT.

The rearrangement uses TRBV5-5 and TRBJ2-7; TRBD1 agrees at 7 bases. The CDR3 consists of 14 residues. Germline V gene sequence: CDR1 SGHKS, CDR2 YYEKEE (reference sequence). The J segment lost 6 bases and the V segment lost 0 bases, leaving 6 bases of the junction unmatched. In nucleotides, the CDR3 is TGTGCCAGCAGCTTGGAACAGGGGTCAAGCGAGCAGTACTTC. Protein: CASSLEQGSSEQYF.

The genes are TRBV4-2 and TRBJ2-7, with TRBD1 matching over 9 bases. With 0 bases clipped from V and 1 base from J, the junction kept 4 bases outside the gene matches. In germline, CDR1 is LGHNA, CDR2 YNFKEQ. This CDR3 contains 16 residues. The CDR3 DNA follows: TGTGCCAGCAGCCAAGAACGGACAGGGGCTTCCTACGAGCAGTACTTC. The encoded protein is CASSQERTGASYEQYF.

Regarding this clone: A read error may produce the germline difference seen at one junction end. The rearrangement links TRBV28 to TRBJ1-2; a weak D match, TRBD1 (6 bases). The CDR3 extends over 14 amino acids. Germline lookup yields CDR1 MDHEN and CDR2 SYDVKM. CDR3 sequence: CASSSDSRTQPAAF. In nucleotides, the CDR3 is TGTGCCAGCAGTTCGGACAGCCGGACCCAACCCGCCGCCTTC.

The chain couples TRBV5-4 to TRBJ1-5; tentatively, D is TRBD1 (5 bases). The CDR3 is made up of 20 amino acids. V was pared by 1 base and J by 0 bases, with 23 bases between. CDR1 and CDR2 from the germline V gene are SGHNT and YYREEE (reference sequence). The CDR3 sequence is CASSLLWDYQLHYSNQPQHF. The CDR3 nucleotides read TGTGCCAGCAGCTTGCTTTGGGACTATCAACTCCATTATAGCAATCAGCCCCAGCATTTT.

The rearrangement links TRBV28 to TRBJ1-3, with D possibly matching TRBD1 (6 bases). V was pared by 3 bases and J by 0 bases, with 9 bases between. This CDR3 is built from 15 residues. The V gene's germline CDR1 is MDHEN and CDR2 SYDVKM. The CDR3 nucleotides are TGTGCCAGCAGTTTCGACAGGAGCTCTGGAAACACCATATATTTT. Encoded protein: CASSFDRSSGNTIYF.

The chain joins TRBV9 to TRBJ1-4, with 7 nucleotides matching TRBD1. Germline CDR1 SGDLS, CDR2 YYNGEE. The CDR3 runs 16 residues. V shed 0 bases and J 4 bases; nucleotides not matched to a gene: 6. CDR3 loop: CASSVGQGRINEKLFF. The CDR3 nucleotides are TGTGCCAGCAGCGTAGGACAGGGTCGGATTAATGAAAAACTGTTTTTT.

The CDR3, as DNA: TGTGCCAGCACGGGCCGGGACAATGAGCAGTTCTTC. Its protein product is CASTGRDNEQFF. This chain connects TRBV2 to TRBJ2-1; D is unresolved. The CDR3 runs 12 residues. Germline CDR1 SNHLY, CDR2 FYNNEI. V shed 7 bases and J shed 5 bases, with 9 bases lying between them.

The J gene is TRBJ1-3, the V gene TRBV7-8, with a weak D call TRBD1 (5 bases). CDR1 is SGHVS and CDR2 is FQNEAQ in the germline V gene. There are 18 residues in the CDR3. V was clipped by 2 bases and J by 6 bases, with 23 bases between them. CDR3: CASSLNSGPLTGPNTIYF. CDR3 DNA sequence: TGTGCCAGCAGCTTAAATTCGGGGCCCCTCACAGGCCCAAACACCATATATTTT.

J is TRBJ2-5 and V is TRBV19; weak D call: TRBD1 (5 bases). V was trimmed by 4 bases and J by 3 bases, leaving 12 bases between them. This CDR3 is 14 amino acids long. Germline-derived CDR1 and CDR2 are LNHDA and SQIVND (reference sequence). The CDR3 is CASSKGWREETQYF. For the CDR3, the DNA is TGTGCCAGTAGTAAGGGGTGGAGAGAAGAGACCCAGTACTTC. Full variable domain (rest looked up from reference TRBV19 and TRBJ2-5): DGGITQSPKYLFRKEGQNVTLSCEQNLNHDAMYWYRQDPGQGLRLIYYSQIVNDFQKGDIAEGYSVSREKKESFPLTVTSAQKNPTAFYLCASSKGWREETQYFGPGTRLLVL.

V gene TRBV7-3 combines with J gene TRBJ2-2, with unresolved D. CDR3 length: 12 amino acids. Germline V gives CDR1 SGHTA, CDR2 FQGTGA. The germline V and J ends were trimmed by 6 bases and 8 bases, with 10 bases remaining between them. CDR3 DNA sequence: TGTGCCAGCAGTGGGGTCAATGGGGAGCTGTTTTTT. This codes for CASSGVNGELFF. Supplemented by reference TRBV7-3 and TRBJ2-2, the full variable domain reads GAGVSQTPSNKVTEKGKYVELRCDPISGHTALYWYRQSLGQGPEFLIYFQGTGAADDSGLPNDRFFAVRPEGSVSTLKIQRTERGDSAVYLCASSGVNGELFFGEGSRLTVL.

Of note for this clone: The junction shows a germline mismatch at one end, possibly a read error. The chain carries TRBV5-1 and TRBJ2-1, with D perhaps TRBD2 (6 bases). Germline CDR1 is SGHRS and CDR2 is YFSETQ. This CDR3 contains 16 residues. The CDR3 DNA reads as TGCGCCAGCAGCTCCGATGGAGGGCGACTTACAAATGAGCAGCTCTTC. Translating it yields CASSSDGGRLTNEQLF. Full variable domain (outside the CDR3, taken from reference TRBV5-1 and TRBJ2-1): KAGVTQTPRYLIKTRGQQVTLSCSPISGHRSVSWYQQTPGQGLQFLFEYFSETQRNKGNFPGRFSGRQFSNSRSEMNVSTLELGDSALYLCASSSDGGRLTNEQLFGPGTRLTVL.

The chain's CDR3 is CATSAYLSYEQYF. CDR3 DNA sequence: TGTGCCACATCAGCGTATCTCTCCTACGAGCAGTACTTC. This chain uses TRBV19 with TRBJ2-7; D gene uncertain. This CDR3 spans 13 amino acids. V was shortened by 10 bases and J by 0 bases, with 13 bases between the two germline ends. Germline V gene lookup returns CDR1 LNHDA and CDR2 SQIVND (reference sequence).

V usage is TRBV7-2 and J usage is TRBJ2-3; 7 positions match TRBD2. Looked up from germline, CDR1 is SGHTA and CDR2 is FQGNSA. The V segment lost 4 bases and the J segment 2 bases; nucleotides outside the gene matches: 3. The CDR3 is made up of 14 amino acids. The CDR3, as DNA: TGTGCCAGCAGCTCGGGACTATACACAGATACGCAGTATTTT. Translating gives CASSSGLYTDTQYF.

This chain's CDR3 is CASSLQGSLNEQFF. The DNA of the CDR3 is TGTGCCAGCAGTTTACAGGGGTCTCTCAATGAGCAGTTCTTC. V is TRBV6-5 and J is TRBJ2-1; 7 nucleotides match TRBD1. Trimming at V came to 4 bases and at J to 6 bases, leaving 6 bases not matched to a gene. CDR1 MNHEY and CDR2 SVGAGI come from the germline V gene. The CDR3 is made up of 14 amino acids.

V and J are TRBV28 and TRBJ1-3; D is undetermined. From germline, CDR1 is MDHEN and CDR2 SYDVKM. The CDR3 is 17 residues long. Between the trimmed V and J ends, which lost 2 bases and 3 bases, there was a span of 17 bases. CDR3 bases: TGTGCCAGCAGTTTAGTAGCGTCCGGTGTACTTGGAAACACCATATATTTT. Protein sequence: CASSLVASGVLGNTIYF.